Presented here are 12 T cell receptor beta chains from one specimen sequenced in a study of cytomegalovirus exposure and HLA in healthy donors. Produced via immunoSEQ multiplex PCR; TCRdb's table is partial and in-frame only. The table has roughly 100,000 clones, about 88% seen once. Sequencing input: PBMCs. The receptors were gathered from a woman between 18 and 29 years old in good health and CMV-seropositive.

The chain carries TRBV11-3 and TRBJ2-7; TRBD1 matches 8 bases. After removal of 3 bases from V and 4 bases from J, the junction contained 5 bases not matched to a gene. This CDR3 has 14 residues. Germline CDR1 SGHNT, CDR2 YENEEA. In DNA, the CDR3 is TGTGCCAGCAGCTTGACAGGGGCCATGTACGAGCAGTACTTC. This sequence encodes CASSLTGAMYEQYF.

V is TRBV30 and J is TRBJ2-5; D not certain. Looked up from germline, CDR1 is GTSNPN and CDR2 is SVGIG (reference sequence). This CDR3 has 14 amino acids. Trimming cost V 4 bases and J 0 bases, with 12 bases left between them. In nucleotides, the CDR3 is TGTGCCTGGACTTCCGGTTGGTACCAAGAGACCCAGTACTTC. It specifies CAWTSGWYQETQYF.

In DNA, the CDR3 is TGTGCCAGCAGCCGATGGGGCCGGGACTATACATACGAGCAGTACTTC. It yields the protein CASSRWGRDYTYEQYF. The gene calls are TRBV5-4 and TRBJ2-7; TRBD2 matches 7 bases. The CDR3 sequence is 16 residues long. Germline trimming cut 4 bases from V and 4 bases from J; bases unmatched to any gene: 14. The germline CDR1 and CDR2 sequences are SGHNT and YYREEE (reference sequence).

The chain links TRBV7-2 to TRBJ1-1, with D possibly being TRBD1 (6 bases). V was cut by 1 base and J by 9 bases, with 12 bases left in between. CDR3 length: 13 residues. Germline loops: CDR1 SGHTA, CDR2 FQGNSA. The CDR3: CASSLGTGGKAFF. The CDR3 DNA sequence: TGTGCCAGCAGCTTAGGAACGGGGGGCAAAGCTTTCTTT.

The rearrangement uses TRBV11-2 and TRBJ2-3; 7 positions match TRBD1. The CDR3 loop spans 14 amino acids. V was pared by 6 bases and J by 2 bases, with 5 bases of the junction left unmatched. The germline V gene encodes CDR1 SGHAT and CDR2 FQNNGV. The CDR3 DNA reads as TGTGCCAGCAGTTTGGGACAGAACACAGATACGCAGTATTTT. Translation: CASSLGQNTDTQYF.

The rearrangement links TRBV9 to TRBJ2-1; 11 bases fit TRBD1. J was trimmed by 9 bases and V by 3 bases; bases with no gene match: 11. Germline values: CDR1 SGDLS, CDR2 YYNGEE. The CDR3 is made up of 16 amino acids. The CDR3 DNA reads TGTGCCAGCAGCGAAAGCGGGACAGGGGGTTTAGGTGAGCAGTTCTTC. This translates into CASSESGTGGLGEQFF.

The CDR3, as DNA: TGCGCCAGCGGCCTGAGCGCGGGTTCCTACGAGCAGTACTTC. This gives the protein CASGLSAGSYEQYF. The rearrangement uses TRBV5-1 and TRBJ2-7; D possibly corresponds to TRBD2 (5 bases). Germline assignment: CDR1 SGHRS and CDR2 YFSETQ. V was cut by 7 bases and J by 1 base, with 15 bases left in between. CDR3 size: 14 residues.

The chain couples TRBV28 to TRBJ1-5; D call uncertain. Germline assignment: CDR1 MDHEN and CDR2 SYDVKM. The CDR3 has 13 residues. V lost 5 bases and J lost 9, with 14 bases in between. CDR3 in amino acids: CASSQVRGRPQHF. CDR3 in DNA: TGTGCCAGCAGTCAGGTCCGAGGGAGGCCCCAGCATTTT.

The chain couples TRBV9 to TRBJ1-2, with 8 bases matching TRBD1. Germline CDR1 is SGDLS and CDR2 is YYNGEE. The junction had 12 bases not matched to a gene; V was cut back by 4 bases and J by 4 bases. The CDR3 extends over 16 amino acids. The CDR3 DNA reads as TGTGCCAGCAGCTCCAGAAATACAGGGGGTACCTATGGCTACACCTTC. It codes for CASSSRNTGGTYGYTF.

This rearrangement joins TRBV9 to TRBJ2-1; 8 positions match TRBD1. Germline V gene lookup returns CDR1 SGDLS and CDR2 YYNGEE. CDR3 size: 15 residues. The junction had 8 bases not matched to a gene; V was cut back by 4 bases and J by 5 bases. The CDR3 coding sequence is TGTGCCAGCAGCTCTCGCGGGACAGGAAACAATGAGCAGTTCTTC. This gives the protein CASSSRGTGNNEQFF.

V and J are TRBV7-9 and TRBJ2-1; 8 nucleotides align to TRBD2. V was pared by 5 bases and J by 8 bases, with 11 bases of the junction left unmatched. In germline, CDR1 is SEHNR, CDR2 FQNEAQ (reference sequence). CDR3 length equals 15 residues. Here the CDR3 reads CASSQSGLVRDEQFF. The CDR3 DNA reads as TGTGCCAGCAGCCAATCGGGACTAGTACGAGATGAGCAGTTCTTC.

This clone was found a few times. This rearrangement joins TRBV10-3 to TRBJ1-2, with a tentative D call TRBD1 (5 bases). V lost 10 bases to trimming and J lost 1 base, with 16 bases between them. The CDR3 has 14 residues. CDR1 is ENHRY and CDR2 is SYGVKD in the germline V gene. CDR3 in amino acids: CATKATELNYGYTF. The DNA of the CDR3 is TGTGCCACCAAGGCGACAGAACTTAACTATGGCTACACCTTC.